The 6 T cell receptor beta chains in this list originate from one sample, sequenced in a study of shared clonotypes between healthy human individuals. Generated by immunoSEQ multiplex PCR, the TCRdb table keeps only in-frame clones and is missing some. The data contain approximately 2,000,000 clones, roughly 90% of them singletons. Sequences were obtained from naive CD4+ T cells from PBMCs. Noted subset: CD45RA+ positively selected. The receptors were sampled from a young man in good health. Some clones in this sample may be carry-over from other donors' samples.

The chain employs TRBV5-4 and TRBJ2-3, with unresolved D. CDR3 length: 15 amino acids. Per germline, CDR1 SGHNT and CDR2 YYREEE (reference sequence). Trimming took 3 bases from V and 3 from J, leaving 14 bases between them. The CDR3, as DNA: TGTGCCAGCAGCTCCCCGAAGGATGGAACAGATACGCAGTATTTT. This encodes CASSSPKDGTDTQYF.

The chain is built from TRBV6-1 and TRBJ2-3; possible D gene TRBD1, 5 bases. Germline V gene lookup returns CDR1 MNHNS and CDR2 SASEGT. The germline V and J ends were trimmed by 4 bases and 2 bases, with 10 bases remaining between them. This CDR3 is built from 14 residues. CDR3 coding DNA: TGTGCCAGCAGTGCCACAGGTGCCACAGATACGCAGTATTTT. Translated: CASSATGATDTQYF.

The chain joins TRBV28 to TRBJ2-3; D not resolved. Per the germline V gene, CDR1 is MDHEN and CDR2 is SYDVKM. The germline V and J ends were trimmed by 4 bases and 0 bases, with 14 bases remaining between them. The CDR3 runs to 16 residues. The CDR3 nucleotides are TGTGCCAGCAGTTCCTCAGACTTGTCTAGCACAGATACGCAGTATTTT. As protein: CASSSSDLSSTDTQYF.

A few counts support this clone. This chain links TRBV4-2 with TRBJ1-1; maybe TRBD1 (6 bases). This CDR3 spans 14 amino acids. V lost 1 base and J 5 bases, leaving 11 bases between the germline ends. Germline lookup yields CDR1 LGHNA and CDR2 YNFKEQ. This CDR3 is CASSQGVGGTEAFF. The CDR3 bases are TGTGCCAGCAGCCAAGGCGTAGGGGGGACTGAAGCTTTCTTT.

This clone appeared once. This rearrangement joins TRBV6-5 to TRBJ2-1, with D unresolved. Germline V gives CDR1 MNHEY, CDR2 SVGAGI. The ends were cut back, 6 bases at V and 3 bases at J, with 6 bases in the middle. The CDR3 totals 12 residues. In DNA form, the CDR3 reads TGTGCCAGCAGCCCTAACTACAATGAGCAGTTCTTC. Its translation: CASSPNYNEQFF.

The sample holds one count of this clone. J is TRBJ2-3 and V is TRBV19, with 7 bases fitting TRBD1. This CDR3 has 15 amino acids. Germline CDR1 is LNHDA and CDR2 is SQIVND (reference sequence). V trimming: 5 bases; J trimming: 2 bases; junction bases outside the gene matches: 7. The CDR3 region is CASSLTGQSTDTQYF. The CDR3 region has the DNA TGTGCCAGTAGTCTCACGGGACAGTCCACAGATACGCAGTATTTT. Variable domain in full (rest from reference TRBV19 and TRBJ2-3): DGGITQSPKYLFRKEGQNVTLSCEQNLNHDAMYWYRQDPGQGLRLIYYSQIVNDFQKGDIAEGYSVSREKKESFPLTVTSAQKNPTAFYLCASSLTGQSTDTQYFGPGTRLTVL.